A selection of T cell receptor beta chains follows, all from one sample in a study of blood T cell repertoires in COVID-19. Assay: immunoSEQ multiplex PCR; the TCRdb copy retains only in-frame clones and omits some. This table holds some 210,000 clones, about 90% found once. The sample comprised peripheral blood. These receptors were taken from a man aged 30 to 45 with acute or convalescent COVID-19. Each CDR3 is given with its conserved first and last residue. The D gene is left open where the match is weak. The size entry is marked missing in some rows and otherwise reads once, few, many or a size class.

D: TRBD2; V: TRBV29-1; size: NA; length: 14; J: TRBJ2-5; CDR3: CSVERTSGQETQYF; DNA: TGCAGCGTTGAACGTACTAGCGGACAAGAGACCCAGTACTTC
D: NA; V: TRBV5-4; size: once; length: 13; J: TRBJ1-1; CDR3: CASSLERRTEAFF; DNA: TGTGCCAGCAGCTTGGAGAGGAGAACTGAAGCTTTCTTT
D: TRBD1; V: TRBV30; size: NA; length: 17; J: TRBJ1-2; CDR3: CAWVTSGTGLTRTGYTF; DNA: TGTGCCTGGGTAACTTCCGGGACAGGCCTTACGAGGACTGGCTACACCTTC
D: TRBD1; V: TRBV12-3/TRBV12-4; size: NA; length: 13; J: TRBJ1-6; CDR3: CASSGTGDSPLHF; DNA: TGTGCCAGCAGCGGGACAGGGGATTCACCCCTCCACTTT
D: NA; V: TRBV6-1; size: NA; length: 15; J: TRBJ1-5; CDR3: CASSEYDSYNQPQHF; DNA: TGTGCCAGCAGTGAATATGACAGCTACAATCAGCCCCAGCATTTT
D: NA; V: TRBV21-1; size: NA; length: 15; J: TRBJ2-3; CDR3: CASIYTGGGGDTQYF; DNA: TGTGCCAGCATCTACACAGGGGGCGGTGGAGATACGCAGTATTTT
D: TRBD2; V: TRBV4-1; size: NA; length: 18; J: TRBJ2-3; CDR3: CASSQDSQRGGRGDTQYF; DNA: TGCGCCAGCAGCCAAGATTCGCAGCGGGGGGGTCGTGGGGATACGCAGTATTTT
D: NA; V: TRBV12-3/TRBV12-4; size: NA; length: 12; J: TRBJ1-1; CDR3: CASRRGNTEAFF; DNA: TGTGCCAGCAGAAGGGGGAACACTGAAGCTTTCTTT
D: NA; V: TRBV5-1; size: NA; length: 13; J: TRBJ2-3; CDR3: CASSFSHTDTQYF; DNA: TGCGCCAGCAGCTTCAGTCACACAGATACGCAGTATTTT
D: NA; V: TRBV11-3; size: NA; length: 16; J: TRBJ1-1; CDR3: CASSLGLSGLETEAFF; DNA: TGTGCCAGCAGCTTAGGTTTGTCAGGGCTGGAAACTGAAGCTTTCTTT
D: NA; V: TRBV10-1; size: NA; length: 12; J: TRBJ2-7; CDR3: CASRGDNPEQYF; DNA: TGCGCCAGCAGAGGTGACAATCCCGAGCAGTACTTC
D: TRBD1; V: TRBV30; size: NA; length: 16; J: TRBJ2-4; CDR3: CAWSQTLGQHKNIQYF; DNA: TGTGCCTGGAGTCAAACACTGGGACAGCACAAAAACATTCAGTACTTC
D: TRBD1; V: TRBV27; size: NA; length: 19; J: TRBJ1-4; CDR3: CASRQDRTGLGPPNEKLFF; DNA: TGTGCCAGCAGACAAGACCGGACAGGCCTCGGGCCTCCTAATGAAAAACTGTTTTTT
D: NA; V: TRBV7-9; size: NA; length: 14; J: TRBJ2-5; CDR3: CASSLGVGGETQYF; DNA: TGTGCCAGCAGCTTAGGAGTTGGGGGCGAGACCCAGTACTTC
D: TRBD1; V: TRBV9; size: once; length: 15; J: TRBJ2-3; CDR3: CASGQVKTGADTQYF; DNA: TGTGCCAGCGGACAGGTAAAAACGGGCGCAGATACGCAGTATTTT
D: NA; V: TRBV7-9; size: NA; length: 12; J: TRBJ2-7; CDR3: CASSPRDTEQYF; DNA: TGTGCCAGCAGCCCCCGGGACACAGAGCAGTACTTC
D: NA; V: TRBV21-1; size: NA; length: 15; J: TRBJ2-3; CDR3: CASGISGNNTDTQYF; DNA: TGTGCCAGCGGAATTTCGGGGAACAACACAGATACGCAGTATTTT
D: NA; V: TRBV10-1; size: NA; length: 12; J: TRBJ2-5; CDR3: CASRGAGGTQYF; DNA: TGCGCCAGCAGAGGAGCGGGTGGGACCCAGTACTTC
D: TRBD1; V: TRBV6-6; size: NA; length: 16; J: TRBJ1-1; CDR3: CASSPSTGGGTTEAFF; DNA: TGTGCCAGCAGTCCGTCTACAGGGGGCGGGACCACTGAAGCTTTCTTT
D: NA; V: TRBV28; size: once; length: 14; J: TRBJ1-4; CDR3: CASSNTATNEKLFF; DNA: TGTGCCAGCAGTAATACAGCAACTAATGAAAAACTGTTTTTT
D: TRBD2; V: TRBV28; size: once; length: 15; J: TRBJ2-2; CDR3: CASSLGLAITGELFF; DNA: TGTGCCAGCAGCCTGGGACTAGCGATAACCGGGGAGCTGTTTTTT
D: NA; V: TRBV19; size: NA; length: 16; J: TRBJ1-4; CDR3: CASSMGRDRPNEKLFF; DNA: TGTGCCAGTAGTATGGGGAGAGACAGGCCCAATGAAAAACTGTTTTTT
D: NA; V: TRBV4-1; size: NA; length: 16; J: TRBJ1-2; CDR3: CASSQGGADPRAGYTF; DNA: TGCGCCAGCAGCCAGGGCGGGGCAGATCCTCGAGCCGGCTACACCTTC
D: TRBD1; V: TRBV24-1; size: NA; length: 14; J: TRBJ2-2; CDR3: CATGQGTNTGELFF; DNA: TGTGCCACCGGACAGGGCACGAACACCGGGGAGCTGTTTTTT
D: TRBD1; V: TRBV3-1/TRBV3-2; size: NA; length: 16; J: TRBJ2-7; CDR3: CASSQVGTGGFYEQYF; DNA: TGTGCCAGCAGCCAAGTAGGGACAGGGGGCTTCTACGAGCAGTACTTC
D: NA; V: TRBV5-1; size: NA; length: 13; J: TRBJ1-2; CDR3: CASSPDSTYGYTF; DNA: TGCGCCAGCAGCCCGGACAGTACCTATGGCTACACCTTC
D: NA; V: TRBV4-2; size: NA; length: 15; J: TRBJ2-3; CDR3: CASSQDSMKGDTQYF; DNA: TGTGCCAGCAGCCAAGATAGCATGAAGGGGGATACGCAGTATTTT
D: NA; V: TRBV5-1; size: NA; length: 13; J: TRBJ2-3; CDR3: CASSSAATDTQYF; DNA: TGCGCCAGCAGCTCAGCGGCCACAGATACGCAGTATTTT
D: TRBD2; V: TRBV27; size: NA; length: 20; J: TRBJ2-4; CDR3: CASTRDRGLAGKLAKNIQYF; DNA: TGTGCCAGCACCAGAGATAGGGGACTAGCGGGGAAATTAGCCAAAAACATTCAGTACTTC
D: TRBD2; V: TRBV2; size: NA; length: 20; J: TRBJ2-3; CDR3: CASSERAGTSGGLSTDTQYF; DNA: TGTGCCAGCAGTGAGAGGGCCGGGACTAGCGGGGGCCTAAGCACAGATACGCAGTATTTT
D: TRBD2; V: TRBV6-6; size: NA; length: 17; J: TRBJ2-1; CDR3: CASSPPSGRTHGDEQFF; DNA: TGTGCCAGCAGTCCTCCTTCCGGGAGGACTCATGGGGATGAGCAGTTCTTC
D: TRBD2; V: TRBV28; size: few; length: 16; J: TRBJ2-7; CDR3: CASSFHLAGLTYEQYF; DNA: TGTGCCAGCAGTTTCCACCTAGCGGGACTAACCTACGAGCAGTACTTC
D: NA; V: TRBV7-3; size: NA; length: 13; J: TRBJ2-5; CDR3: CASSATGTETQYF; DNA: TGTGCCAGCAGCGCTACAGGGACCGAGACCCAGTACTTC
D: TRBD1; V: TRBV30; size: NA; length: 15; J: TRBJ2-3; CDR3: CAWRQNRGIADTQYF; DNA: TGTGCCTGGAGGCAGAACAGGGGGATCGCAGATACGCAGTATTTT
D: TRBD1; V: TRBV19; size: NA; length: 14; J: TRBJ1-6; CDR3: CASRRGTGRTPLHF; DNA: TGTGCCAGTAGAAGAGGGACAGGGAGAACACCCCTCCACTTT
D: TRBD1; V: TRBV7-9; size: NA; length: 15; J: TRBJ2-7; CDR3: CASSISGTGRHEQYF; DNA: TGTGCCAGCAGCATCTCCGGGACAGGTCGCCACGAGCAGTACTTC
D: TRBD1; V: TRBV25-1; size: NA; length: 16; J: TRBJ1-2; CDR3: CASSELGGQGRYGYTF; DNA: TGTGCCAGCAGTGAACTAGGTGGACAGGGGAGGTATGGCTACACCTTC
D: NA; V: TRBV19; size: NA; length: 13; J: TRBJ1-4; CDR3: CASSDRWMEKLFF; DNA: TGTGCCAGTAGCGACAGGTGGATGGAAAAACTGTTTTTT
D: NA; V: TRBV7-9; size: few; length: 14; J: TRBJ1-6; CDR3: CASSRQAVTAPLHF; DNA: TGTGCCAGCAGCCGACAGGCCGTGACCGCACCCCTCCACTTT
D: TRBD1; V: TRBV2; size: NA; length: 19; J: TRBJ1-5; CDR3: CASSEPQSPGGLSNQPQHF; DNA: TGTGCCAGCAGTGAGCCCCAGAGTCCAGGGGGCCTTAGCAATCAGCCCCAGCATTTT
D: TRBD1; V: TRBV9; size: NA; length: 15; J: TRBJ1-2; CDR3: CASSAGTVGYGGYTF; DNA: TGTGCCAGCAGCGCCGGGACAGTCGGTTACGGTGGCTACACCTTC
D: NA; V: TRBV29-1; size: NA; length: 14; J: TRBJ2-6; CDR3: CSVDESSGANVLTF; DNA: TGCAGCGTTGACGAGAGCTCTGGGGCCAACGTCCTGACTTTC
D: TRBD2; V: TRBV28; size: NA; length: 14; J: TRBJ2-7; CDR3: CASSPAGGPREQYF; DNA: TGTGCCAGCAGTCCAGCGGGGGGGCCGCGTGAGCAGTACTTC